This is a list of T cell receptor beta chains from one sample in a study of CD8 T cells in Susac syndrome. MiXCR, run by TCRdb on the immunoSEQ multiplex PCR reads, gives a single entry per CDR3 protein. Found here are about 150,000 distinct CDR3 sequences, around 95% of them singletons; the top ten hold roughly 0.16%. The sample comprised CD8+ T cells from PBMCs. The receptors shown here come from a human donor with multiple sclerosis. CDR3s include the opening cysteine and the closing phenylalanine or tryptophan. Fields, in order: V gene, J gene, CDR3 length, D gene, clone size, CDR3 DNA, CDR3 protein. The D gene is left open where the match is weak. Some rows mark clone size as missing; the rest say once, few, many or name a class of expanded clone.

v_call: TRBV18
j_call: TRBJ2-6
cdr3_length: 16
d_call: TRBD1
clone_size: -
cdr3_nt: TGTGCCAGCTCAGGGACAGGGTACTCTGGGGCCAACGTCCTGACTTTC
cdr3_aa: CASSGTGYSGANVLTF

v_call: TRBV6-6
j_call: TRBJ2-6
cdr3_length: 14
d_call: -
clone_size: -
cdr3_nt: TGTGCCAGCCCGAGTAGCTCTGGGGCCAACGTCCTGACTTTC
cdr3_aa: CASPSSSGANVLTF

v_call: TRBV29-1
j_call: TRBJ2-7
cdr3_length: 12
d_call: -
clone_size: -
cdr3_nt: TGCAGCGTTGATACAGGAAATTACGAGCAGTACTTC
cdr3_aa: CSVDTGNYEQYF

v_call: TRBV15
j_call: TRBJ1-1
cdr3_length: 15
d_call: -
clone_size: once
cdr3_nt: TGTGCCACCAGCAGGCGCCGGGACGGGAACACTGAAGCTTTCTTT
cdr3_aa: CATSRRRDGNTEAFF

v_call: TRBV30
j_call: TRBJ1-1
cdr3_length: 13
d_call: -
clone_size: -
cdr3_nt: TGTGCCTGGAGGGGATCCCAGGGCACTGAAGCTTTCTTT
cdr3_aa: CAWRGSQGTEAFF

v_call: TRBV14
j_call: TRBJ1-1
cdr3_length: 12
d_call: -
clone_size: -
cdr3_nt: TGTGCCAGCAGCCAAGAGAGGGAGGGAGCTTTCTTT
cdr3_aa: CASSQEREGAFF

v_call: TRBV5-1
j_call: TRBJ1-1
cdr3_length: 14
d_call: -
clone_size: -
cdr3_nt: TGCGCCAGCAGCTCGAGACTGCCGAACACTGAAGCTTTCTTT
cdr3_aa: CASSSRLPNTEAFF

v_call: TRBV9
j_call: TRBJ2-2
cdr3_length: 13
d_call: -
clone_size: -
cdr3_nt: TGTGCCAGCAGTGCTTACCACACCGGGGAGCTGTTTTTT
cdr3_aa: CASSAYHTGELFF

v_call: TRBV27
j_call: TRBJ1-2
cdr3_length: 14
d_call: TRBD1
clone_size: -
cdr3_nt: TGTGCCAGTAGTGGGACAGGGGTTCCCTATGGCTACACCTTC
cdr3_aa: CASSGTGVPYGYTF

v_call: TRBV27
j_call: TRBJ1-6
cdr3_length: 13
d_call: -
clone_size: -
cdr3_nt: TGTGCCAGCAGTTTAAGGCCCGGTTCACCCCTCCACTTT
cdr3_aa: CASSLRPGSPLHF

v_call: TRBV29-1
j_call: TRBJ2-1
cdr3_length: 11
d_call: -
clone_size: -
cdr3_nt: TGCAGCGTGAGGGCCGGGGATGAGCAGTTCTTC
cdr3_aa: CSVRAGDEQFF

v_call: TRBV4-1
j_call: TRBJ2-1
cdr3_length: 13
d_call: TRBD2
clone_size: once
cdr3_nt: TGCGCCAGCAGCCAAGTGACTAGCGGGGTTCCGTTCTTC
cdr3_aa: CASSQVTSGVPFF

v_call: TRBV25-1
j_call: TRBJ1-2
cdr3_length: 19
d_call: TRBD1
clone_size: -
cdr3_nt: TGTGCCAGCAGTGAATGGGGTTGGGACAGCCAGCTGCCTAACTATGGCTACACCTTC
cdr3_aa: CASSEWGWDSQLPNYGYTF

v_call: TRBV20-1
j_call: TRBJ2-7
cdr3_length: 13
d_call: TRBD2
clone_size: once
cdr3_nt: TGCAGTGCTAGTCCCGGGGGGTTCTACGAGCAGTACTTC
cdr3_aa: CSASPGGFYEQYF

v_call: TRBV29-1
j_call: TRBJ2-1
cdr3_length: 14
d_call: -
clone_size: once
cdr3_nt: TGCAGCGTTGAAGATCAGGGTTCCTACAATGAGCAGTTCTTC
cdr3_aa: CSVEDQGSYNEQFF

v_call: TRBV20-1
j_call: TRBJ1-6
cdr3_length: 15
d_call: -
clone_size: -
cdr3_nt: TGCAGTGCTAGAGATCTGGGAGGTACTAATTCACCCCTCCACTTT
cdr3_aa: CSARDLGGTNSPLHF

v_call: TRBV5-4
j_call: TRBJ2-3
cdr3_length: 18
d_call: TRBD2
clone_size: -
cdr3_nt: TGTGCCAGCAGCTTGGCTATTGGGACTAGCGGGGGAAGTGTGGGGCAGTATTTT
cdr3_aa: CASSLAIGTSGGSVGQYF

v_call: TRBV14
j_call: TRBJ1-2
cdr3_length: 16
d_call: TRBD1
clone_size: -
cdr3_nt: TGTGCCAGCAGCCTCGGACCGGACAGGGGAAACTATGGCTACACCTTC
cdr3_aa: CASSLGPDRGNYGYTF

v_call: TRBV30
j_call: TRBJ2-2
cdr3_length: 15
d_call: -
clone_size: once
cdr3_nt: TGTGCCTGGAGTGTACGGTCACACAACACCGGGGAGCTGTTTTTT
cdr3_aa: CAWSVRSHNTGELFF

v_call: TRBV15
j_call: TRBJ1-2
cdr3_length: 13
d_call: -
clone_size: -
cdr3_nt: TGTGCCACCGGGAGCGCCACACACTATGGCTACACCTTC
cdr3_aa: CATGSATHYGYTF

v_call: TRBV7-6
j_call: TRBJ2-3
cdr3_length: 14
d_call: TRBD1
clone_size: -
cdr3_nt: TGTGCCAGCAGCTTGACAGGGTGGACAGATACGCAGTATTTT
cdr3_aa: CASSLTGWTDTQYF

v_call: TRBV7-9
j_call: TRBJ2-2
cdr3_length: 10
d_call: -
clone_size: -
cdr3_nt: TGTGCCAGCGACACCGGGGAGCTGTTTTTT
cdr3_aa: CASDTGELFF

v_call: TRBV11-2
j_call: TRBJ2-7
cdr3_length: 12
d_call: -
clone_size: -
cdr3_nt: TGTGCCAGCAGTTTTGGGTCCTACGAGCAGTACTTC
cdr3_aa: CASSFGSYEQYF

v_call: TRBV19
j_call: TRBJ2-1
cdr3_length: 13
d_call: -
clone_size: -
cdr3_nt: TGTGCCACCGCCGGGACCGCCGTGGGTGAGCAGTTCTTC
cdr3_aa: CATAGTAVGEQFF

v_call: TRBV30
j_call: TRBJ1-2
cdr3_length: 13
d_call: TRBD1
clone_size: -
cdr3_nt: TGTGCCTGGGACGGGACAGGGGACTATGGCTACACCTTC
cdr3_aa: CAWDGTGDYGYTF

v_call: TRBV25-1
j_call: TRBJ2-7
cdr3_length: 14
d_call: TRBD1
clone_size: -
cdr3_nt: TGTGCCAGCAGTCCAATGGGGGACAGCTACGAGCAGTACTTC
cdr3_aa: CASSPMGDSYEQYF

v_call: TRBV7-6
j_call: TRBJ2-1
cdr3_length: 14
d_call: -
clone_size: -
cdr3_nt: TGTGCCAGCAGTCTACTCGGGGGCGGGAATGAGCAGTTCTTC
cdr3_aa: CASSLLGGGNEQFF

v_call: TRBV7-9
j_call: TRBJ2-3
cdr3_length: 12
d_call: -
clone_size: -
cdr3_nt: TGTGCCAGCAGCTTTGGGATAGATACGCAGTATTTT
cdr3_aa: CASSFGIDTQYF

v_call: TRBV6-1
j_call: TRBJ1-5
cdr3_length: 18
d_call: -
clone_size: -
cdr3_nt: TGTGCCAGCAGTGAAGAGGTGACAGGTGGAAGGTCCCGACAGCCCCAGCATTTT
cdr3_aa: CASSEEVTGGRSRQPQHF

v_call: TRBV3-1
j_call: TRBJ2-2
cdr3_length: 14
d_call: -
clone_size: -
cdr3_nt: TGTGCCAGCAGCCAAGCGGGGACCACCGGGGAGCTGTTTTTT
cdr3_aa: CASSQAGTTGELFF

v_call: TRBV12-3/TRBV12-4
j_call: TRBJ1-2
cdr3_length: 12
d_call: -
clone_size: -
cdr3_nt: TGTGCCAGCAGTTCCAAGATTTATGGCTACACCTTC
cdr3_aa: CASSSKIYGYTF

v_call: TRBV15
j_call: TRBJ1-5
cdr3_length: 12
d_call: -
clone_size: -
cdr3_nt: TGTGCCACCAGCAGAGATCGACGGCCCCAGCATTTT
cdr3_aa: CATSRDRRPQHF

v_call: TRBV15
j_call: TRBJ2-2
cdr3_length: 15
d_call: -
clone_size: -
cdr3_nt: TGTGCCACCAGCAGAGATGTGGCCAACACCGGGGAGCTGTTTTTT
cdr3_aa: CATSRDVANTGELFF

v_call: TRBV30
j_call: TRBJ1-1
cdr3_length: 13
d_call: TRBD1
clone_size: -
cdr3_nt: TGTGCCTGGGACAGGGCTCAGAACACTGAAGCTTTCTTT
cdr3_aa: CAWDRAQNTEAFF

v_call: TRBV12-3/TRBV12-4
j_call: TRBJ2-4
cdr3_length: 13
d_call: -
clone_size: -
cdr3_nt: TGTGCCAGCAGTTTAGGGACTATAAACATTCAGTACTTC
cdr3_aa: CASSLGTINIQYF

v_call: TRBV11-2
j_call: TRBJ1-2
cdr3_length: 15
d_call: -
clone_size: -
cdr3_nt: TGTGCCAGCAGCCCCTACGTGGACAGTTCTCGTGGGGCGGCCTTC
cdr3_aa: CASSPYVDSSRGAAF

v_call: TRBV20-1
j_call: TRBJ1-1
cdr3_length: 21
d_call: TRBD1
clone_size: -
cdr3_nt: TGCAGTGCTAGAGAAGTCTTGGAACCAGGGGGCGCGAGTAGGGGTCACGGTGAAGCTTTCTTT
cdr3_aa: CSAREVLEPGGASRGHGEAFF

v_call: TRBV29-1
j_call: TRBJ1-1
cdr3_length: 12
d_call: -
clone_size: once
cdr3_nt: TGCAGCGTCCCGGCCCCCGGTGGTGAAGCTTTCTTT
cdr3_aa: CSVPAPGGEAFF

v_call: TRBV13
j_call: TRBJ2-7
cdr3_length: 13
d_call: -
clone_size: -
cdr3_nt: TGTGCCAGCAGCTTAGGCCCCACGGGGGAGCAGTACTTC
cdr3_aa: CASSLGPTGEQYF

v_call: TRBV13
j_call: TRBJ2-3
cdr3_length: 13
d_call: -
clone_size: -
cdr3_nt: TGTGCCAGCAGCCTCGCTACAGCAGATACGCAGTATTTT
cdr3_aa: CASSLATADTQYF

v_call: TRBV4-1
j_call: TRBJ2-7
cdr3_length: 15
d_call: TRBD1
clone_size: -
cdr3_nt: TGCGCCAGCAGCGAGCGGACAGGGACCTACTACGAGCAGTACTTC
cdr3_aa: CASSERTGTYYEQYF

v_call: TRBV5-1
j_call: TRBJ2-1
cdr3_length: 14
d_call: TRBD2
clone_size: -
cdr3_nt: TGCGCCAGCAGCACTAGCGGGGGGGCGAATGAGCAGTTCTTC
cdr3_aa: CASSTSGGANEQFF

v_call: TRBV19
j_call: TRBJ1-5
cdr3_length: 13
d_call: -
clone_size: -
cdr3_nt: TGTGCCAGTAGTTTAGGGCCCGTAGACACCCAGCATTTT
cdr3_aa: CASSLGPVDTQHF

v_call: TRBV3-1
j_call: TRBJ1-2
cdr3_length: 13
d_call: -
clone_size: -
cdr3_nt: TGTGCCAGCAGCCAAGACGTTCTATATGGCTACACCTTC
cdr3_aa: CASSQDVLYGYTF

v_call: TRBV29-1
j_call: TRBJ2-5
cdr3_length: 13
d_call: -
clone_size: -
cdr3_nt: TGCAGCGTTCCGGGGCCGGGGAGGGAGACCCAGTACTTC
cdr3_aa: CSVPGPGRETQYF

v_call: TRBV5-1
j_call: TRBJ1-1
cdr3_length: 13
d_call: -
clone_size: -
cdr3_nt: TGCGCCAGCAGCTTGGAACAGAACACTGAAGCTTTCTTT
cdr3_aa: CASSLEQNTEAFF

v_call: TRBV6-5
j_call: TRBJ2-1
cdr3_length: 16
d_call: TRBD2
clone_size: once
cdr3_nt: TGTGCCAGCAGTTGGACTAGCGGGGCTACGTACAATGAGCAGTTCTTC
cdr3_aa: CASSWTSGATYNEQFF